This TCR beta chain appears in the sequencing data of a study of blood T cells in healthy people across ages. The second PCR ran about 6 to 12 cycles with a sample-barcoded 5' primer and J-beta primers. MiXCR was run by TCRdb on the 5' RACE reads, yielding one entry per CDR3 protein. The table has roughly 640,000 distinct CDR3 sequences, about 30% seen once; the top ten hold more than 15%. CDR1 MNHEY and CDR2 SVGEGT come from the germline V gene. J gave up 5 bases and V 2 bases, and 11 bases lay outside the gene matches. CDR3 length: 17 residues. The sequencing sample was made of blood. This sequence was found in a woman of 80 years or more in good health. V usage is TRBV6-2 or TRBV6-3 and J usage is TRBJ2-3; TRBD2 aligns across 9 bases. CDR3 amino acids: CASSYGPAGGQRDTQYF. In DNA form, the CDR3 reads TGTGCCAGCAGTTACGGGCCGGCGGGGGGGCAGAGAGATACGCAGTATTTT.